The present TCR beta chain was sequenced within a study of Tregs in tolerant kidney transplant recipients (dated by TCRdb to the late 2010s). In the study overall: The transplants used related donors along with nonmyeloablative bone marrow transplantation, and in the human trials mixed chimerism was transient. The study applied TCRbeta sequencing to find donor-specific regulatory T cells before combined kidney and bone marrow transplantation and then followed those same cells after transplant.

Beyond this particular receptor, the publication reports: The most biologically relevant and donor-specific TCRbeta repertoire appeared to be identified by expanding Tregs with activated donor B cells. The study was limited by small patient numbers, and the findings need validation in larger populations and under other immunosuppression protocols. Because the PCR primers were changed over time for some patients, nucleotide-level comparison could not be performed across the samples from those patients. Biological reproducibility was not directly addressed, though technical replication error appeared minimal. Donor-specific Treg expansion exceeded global Treg expansion in tolerant patients, suggesting antigen-driven rather than nonspecific expansion.

In regard to this clone: What this receptor recognizes is not known. No base quality values were provided; no much bigger clone lies one nucleotide off.

V is trimmed back by 4 bases and J by 4 bases, and the junction contains 7 bases that no gene match accounts for. The CDR3 has 16 amino acids, counting the end cysteine and phenylalanine. CDR3 DNA is the only sequence kept; it has 48 bases, read in frame from the first base. The germline V gene gives CDR1 as MDHEN and CDR2 as SYDVKM. The sample's time point label is to be understood as: blood sample drawn before combined kidney and bone marrow transplant. Thawed PBMCs were FACS-sorted into unstimulated Tregs (CD4+CD25+CD127-), CD4+ non-Tregs (CD4+CD25-), CD4 cells and CD8 cells. Thawed PBMCs were rested overnight at 37 degrees C with roughly 200 IU/ml IL-2 before Treg sorting. The patients were a handful of recipients of combined kidney and bone marrow transplants from the ITN036ST trial, and samples were available only for these trial subjects. Healthy control blood was processed to PBMCs by Ficoll density gradient and cryopreserved, and patient PBMCs were collected before and after transplant.

For TCRbeta CDR3 sequencing, genomic DNA was extracted from sorted cells using the QIAGEN DNeasy Blood and Tissue Kit. Through immunoSEQ, high-throughput TCRbeta CDR3 sequencing was done commercially, including PCR amplification with internal controls and bias correction. On the study's bioinformatics: A unique productive TCRbeta sequence was defined by the CDR3 nucleotide sequence when primers matched, and otherwise by the CDR3 amino acid sequence together with the Vbeta and Jbeta genes. To correct sorting error, sequences shared between sorted populations at a frequency ratio of 2:1 or less were removed; the rest were assigned to the higher population. Donor-reactive sequences were defined as at least 5-fold expanded in CFSE-low cells versus unstimulated cells, with frequency of at least 0.01% in CFSE-low cells. Jensen-Shannon divergence, calculated on the top 100 TCRbeta sequences ranked by frequency, was used to quantify repertoire divergence. For samples with multiple sequencing runs, sorting error was corrected in each run separately before the runs were combined. Here the immuneACCESS table is served through TCRdb, limited to in-frame sequences with V and J called. Missing clones are a known gap in these copies; in checked studies unresolved V genes cover under half, and the rest lacks a known reason. That table furnishes V, J and clone size, whereas the DNA furnished D and trimming. The sample has 3,000 to 5,000 clones on record, approximately 85% of them singletons. The biggest ten clones account for roughly 1.7% of the sample.

This receptor chain uses TRBV28 and TRBJ1-3; TRBD1 aligns with 10 central bases. The clonotype comes from a human donor who received a combined kidney and bone marrow transplant. Sample: Tregs from blood, taken before the transplant. The CDR3 reads CASSYPGTGDGNTIYF. The bases read TGTGCCAGCAGTTACCCTGGGACAGGGGACGGAAACACCATATATTTT.